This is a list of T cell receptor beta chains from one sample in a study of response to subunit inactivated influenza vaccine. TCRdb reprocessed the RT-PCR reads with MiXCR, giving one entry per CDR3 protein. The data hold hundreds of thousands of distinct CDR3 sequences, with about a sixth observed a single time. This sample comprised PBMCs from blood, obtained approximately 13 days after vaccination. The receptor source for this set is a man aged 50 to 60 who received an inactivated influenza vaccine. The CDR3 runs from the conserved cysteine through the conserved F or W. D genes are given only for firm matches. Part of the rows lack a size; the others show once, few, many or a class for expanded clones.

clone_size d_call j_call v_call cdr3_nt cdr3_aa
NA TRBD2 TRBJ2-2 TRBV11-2 TGTGCCAGCAGCCAGGGGGTGCTAGCGGGGATAAACACCGGGGAGCTGTTTTTT CASSQGVLAGINTGELFF
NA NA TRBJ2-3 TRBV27 TGTGCCAGCAGTTATCGGACCCCTAGGGGGACAGATACGCAGTATTTT CASSYRTPRGTDTQYF
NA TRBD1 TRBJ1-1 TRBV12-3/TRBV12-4 TGTGCCAGCACCCCGACAGGGGCTGAAGCTTTCTTT CASTPTGAEAFF
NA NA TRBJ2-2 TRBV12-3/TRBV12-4 TGTGCCAGCAGTTTGTTCCTCACCGGGGAGCTGTTTTTT CASSLFLTGELFF
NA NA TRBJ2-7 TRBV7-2 TGTGCCAGCAGCTTCGGGGTGACATTCTACGAGCAGTACTTC CASSFGVTFYEQYF
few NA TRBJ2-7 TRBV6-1 TGTGCCAGCCGAGGAGGGCGGTTTCGCTCCTACGAGCAGTACTTC CASRGGRFRSYEQYF
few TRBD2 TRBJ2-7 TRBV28 TGTGCCAGCTCCAGCCCGGGAGGTCTCTCCTACGAGCAGTACTTC CASSSPGGLSYEQYF
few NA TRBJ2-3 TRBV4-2 TGTGCCAGCAGCCAAGGTGGGGGACGGAGGACAGATACGCAGTATTTT CASSQGGGRRTDTQYF
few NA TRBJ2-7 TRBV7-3 TGTGCCAGCAGCCGCGGGGCGGGGAGCTACGAGCAGTACTTC CASSRGAGSYEQYF
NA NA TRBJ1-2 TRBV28 TGTGGGCCTCCATCTCGTAATGGCTACACCTTC CGPPSRNGYTF
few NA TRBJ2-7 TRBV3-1 TGTGCCAGCAAGTCTGGGGGGGACAACTCCTACGAGCAGTACTTC CASKSGGDNSYEQYF
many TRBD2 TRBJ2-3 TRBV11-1 TGTGCCAGCAGCTTAGTCTTTAGCGGGGGGAAGATCACAGATACGCAGTATTTT CASSLVFSGGKITDTQYF
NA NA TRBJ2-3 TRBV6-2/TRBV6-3 TGTGCCAGCCGGAAATCTAGCACAGATACGCAGTATTTT CASRKSSTDTQYF
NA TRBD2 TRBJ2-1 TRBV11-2 TGTGCCAGCAGCTTAACTAGCGGGAACAATGAGCAGTTCTTC CASSLTSGNNEQFF
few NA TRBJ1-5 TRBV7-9 TGTGCCAGCAGCGTAGGGGCGGGGCCCCAGCATTTT CASSVGAGPQHF
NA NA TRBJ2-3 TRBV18 TGTGCCAGCTCACACCGACAGGCTAGCATAGATACGCAGTATTTT CASSHRQASIDTQYF
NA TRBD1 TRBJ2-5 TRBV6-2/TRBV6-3 TGTGCCAGCAAACAGTTCGGACAGGAAGAGACCCAGTACTTC CASKQFGQEETQYF
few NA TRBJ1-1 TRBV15 TGTGCCACCAGCAACGACAGAGGGAACACTGAAGCTTTCTTT CATSNDRGNTEAFF
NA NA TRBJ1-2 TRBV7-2 TGTGCCAGCAGCCCGGACGGGCTAGGTGGCTACACCTTC CASSPDGLGGYTF
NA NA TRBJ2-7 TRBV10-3 TGTGCCATCAGTGAGTTGGGGAGCTCCTACGAGCAGTACTTC CAISELGSSYEQYF
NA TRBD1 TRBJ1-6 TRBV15 TGTGCCACCAGCACCCGACAGGGGGTTAATTCACCCCTCCACTTT CATSTRQGVNSPLHF
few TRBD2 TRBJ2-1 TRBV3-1 TGTGCCAGCAGCCAAGGACTAGCGGGGCGCTTCTCCTACAATGAGCAGTTCTTC CASSQGLAGRFSYNEQFF
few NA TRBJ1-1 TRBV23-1 TGCGCCAGCAGTCTCCACAGGGTCACTGAAGCTTTCTTT CASSLHRVTEAFF
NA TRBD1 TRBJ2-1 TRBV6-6 TGTGCCAGCAGCCCGTCCGGGACAGGGCTGTTCTTC CASSPSGTGLFF
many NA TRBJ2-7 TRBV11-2 TGTGCCAGCAGCCACACCCCAGGTCCCTACGAGCAGTACTTC CASSHTPGPYEQYF
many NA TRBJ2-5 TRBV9 TGTGCCAGCAGCGTAGAGGCTCGCCTTGGCGAGACCCAGTACTTC CASSVEARLGETQYF
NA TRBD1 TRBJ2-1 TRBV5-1 TGCGCCAGCAGTACATCTCTGGGGACAGATGAGCAGTTCTTC CASSTSLGTDEQFF
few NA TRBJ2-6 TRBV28 TGTGCCAGCAGTGCAGACATCTCTGGGGCCAACGTCCTGACTTTC CASSADISGANVLTF
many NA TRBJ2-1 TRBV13 TGTGCCAGCAGCTTTACAGTGTATAATGAGCAGTTCTTC CASSFTVYNEQFF
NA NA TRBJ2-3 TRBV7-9 TGTGCCAGCAGCTCCCGGGTGACAGATACGCAGTATTTT CASSSRVTDTQYF